This T cell receptor beta chain comes out of a study of cytomegalovirus exposure and HLA in healthy donors (dated by TCRdb to the late 2010s). Looking at the study overall: According to an earlier analysis of 550 to 700 of the donors, about 179 million T cells yielded roughly 100 million unique TCR beta sequences and approximately 300 Gb of sequence data. A later genetic analysis took genome-wide SNP genotypes for about 55% of the roughly 670 donors and used that subset as a discovery cohort. A later analysis re-analyzed previously published TCR beta repertoires from roughly 690 donors and added high-resolution HLA genotyping to study TCR occurrence patterns. Among around 400 genotyped donors of the cohort, an average of roughly 230,000 unique TCR beta nucleotide sequences was sequenced per donor, of which about 19% were non-productive. The study used immunosequencing to profile the T cell repertoires of under 700 subjects and linked those repertoires to cytomegalovirus serostatus. The study aimed to test whether signatures of past pathogen exposure could be identified by cataloging public T cell receptors. About five DR-DQ haplotypes were treated as single units for association and clustering because of strong linkage in the cohort. Of the roughly 400 genotyped donors, 80% to 90% were placed in the genetic ancestry cluster associated with self-reported Caucasian donors. All discovery cohort repertoires had been generated using a single sequencing platform. A separate validation cohort of about 110 different subjects was used in addition to the 666-subject first cohort. An earlier analysis of around 580 of the donors used high-throughput TCR beta sequencing to judge whether each TCR beta V gene segment behaved as functional or pseudogenic. The study combined high-throughput TCR immunosequencing, statistical association of individual TCRs with disease status, and machine learning to predict cytomegalovirus infection status. The later analysis used no new phenotypic data to find candidate immune exposures, relying instead on TCR beta sequences and their occurrence across donors. Typing coverage differed by locus: A, B, C, DRB1 and DQB1 were typed in roughly 629-630 donors, DQA1 in about 560, DPA1 in nearly 610, and DPB1 in 400 to 490. Alongside the repertoire data, information on donor age, sex, ethnicity and CMV serostatus was compiled. An early release covering roughly 600 HLA-typed donors comprised approximately 300 gigabases of sequencing data and tens of millions of unique TCR sequences. Class I and class II HLA loci were covered by the typing at four-digit resolution.

A remark on this clone: The target of this receptor is not known. Per-nucleotide qualities are absent, and no much larger clonotype sits a single base away.

In total, 630 or so healthy bone marrow donors made up the cohort. At the time of sampling, all cohort members were nominally healthy, though unrecorded immune exposures were likely present. The donor was CMV seropositive and belonged to the group of about 290 seropositive cohort members. A peripheral blood sample was provided by each donor, and peripheral blood mononuclear cells were used for TCR beta sequencing. The Qiagen DNeasy Blood Extraction Kit was used to extract genomic DNA from the blood cell samples. The germline V gene yields SNHLY for CDR1 and FYNNEI for CDR2. The cysteine opens and the phenylalanine closes a CDR3 of 15 amino acids. Only CDR3 DNA is held: 45 bases, read in frame from base 1. After removal of 2 bases from V and 6 bases from J, the junction retains 6 bases not matched to a gene. Broad study findings and their caveats: It was suggested by the authors that the approach could potentially be generalized to other disease states and immunological phenotypes. A few of the identified cytomegalovirus-associated TCR beta chains were confirmed in vitro to be specific for cytomegalovirus antigens. Presence/absence analyses assumed roughly uniform sequencing depth across donors, an assumption that may not hold. In a later analysis, more than 15,000 TCR beta sequences were associated with specific HLA alleles at a false discovery rate of 0.05. According to a later analysis, parvovirus B19, influenza, CMV and Epstein-Barr virus appeared linked to several top co-occurrence clusters. Some IMGT-functional V segments, including TRBV6-2 and TRBV6-3, could not be told apart with the 87-base-pair reads, so those segments were excluded. Cytomegalovirus status was reported to be diagnosed by the classifier with high specificity and sensitivity in both the original and validation cohorts. In the study, around 150 TCR beta chains were listed as associated with cytomegalovirus. A later analysis found that most CMV-associated TCR beta chains appeared HLA-restricted, with HLA associations seemingly driven largely by CMV exposure. About 15 rarely observed V segments, including chromosome 9 orphons, were excluded from the earlier analysis of about 500 of the donors because counts were too low. Immune exposure information for the cohort was limited to CMV serostatus. A later analysis found that HLA-associated TCR beta chains were more clonally expanded and had lower generation probabilities than equally common non-associated chains. Because HLA typing was missing for some donors at each locus, association tests included only the typed subset. In this cohort, only TCR beta chains were sequenced, and detectable features were limited by the absence of alpha or paired-chain data. In a later genetic analysis, a missense DCLRE1C variant was associated with V-gene and J-gene trimming of TCR beta chains, and the association was replicated in an independent cohort. A further reported finding was that TCR beta sequences accurately predicted the HLA-A and HLA-B alleles for most subjects in the first cohort. According to a later analysis, TCR association rates differed among HLA loci, with DRB1 alleles showing the most associated TCRs and HLA-C alleles showing the fewest. The sequencing pipeline was judged likely to have produced a cluster of highly shared sequence variants as a technical artifact. Compared with the approximately 710-donor mean, donors in an Asian-associated ancestry cluster had fewer N-insertions in productive TCRs, according to a later genetic analysis. Strong co-occurrence of HLA alleles, especially DR and DQ, made assigning TCR associations to individual alleles difficult. Most TCR sequences were observed very rarely across donors, whereas some public TCRs were present in many individuals. Correlated functional status among segregating V segments might reflect linkage disequilibrium, but an unknown experimental factor could not be ruled out. Broadly in line with IMGT annotations, most TCR beta V segments showed up in productive rearrangements about 87% or about 30% of the time in an earlier analysis of under 700 of the donors.

The library was generated by the immunoSEQ multiplex PCR assay. A mixture of 60 forward primers for TCR Vbeta segments and 13 reverse primers for TCR Jbeta segments was used in the multiplex PCR. The CDR3 region of rearranged TCR beta genes was amplified from genomic DNA by a multiplex PCR assay. Amplified TCR beta libraries were sequenced as 87-base-pair reads on the Illumina HiSeq System. The original methods were these. In a later analysis, around 80 million unique TCR beta chains were counted across the roughly 700 repertoires, and around 10 million of these chains were shared by at least two donors. A nearest-neighbor algorithm error-corrected the raw reads and collapsed the reads into unique sequences, merging closely related sequences to remove PCR and sequencing errors. To assign V, D and J gene segments, CDR3 sequences were aligned to IMGT reference sequences. For a sequence to be retained, at least a six-nucleotide match to both a V gene segment and a J gene segment was required. A rearrangement was called productive if the CDR3 had no stop codons and remained in frame with V and J, and every other rearrangement was called non-productive. CDR3 was defined by IMGT convention, running from the second conserved V-encoded cysteine to the conserved J-encoded phenylalanine. Sequences without an unambiguous match to a single V gene segment were excluded from the earlier analysis of several hundred of the donors. An earlier analysis of approximately 590 of the donors called V segments functional above 56.7% productive rearrangements and segregating when the between-donor standard deviation exceeded 5%. To diagnose cytomegalovirus status from the catalog of TCR beta chain sequences, a statistical classification framework was built. In a later analysis, V and J genes were assigned by comparing TCR nucleotide sequences against IMGT/GENE-DB human TR gene sequences. A later analysis assigned CDR3 sequences and most-parsimonious VDJ recombination scenarios with the TCRdist pipeline. In a later analysis, every TCR beta chain was defined by the combination of its CDR3 amino acid sequence and its V-gene family, and reads without a unique V-gene family were dropped. In a later analysis, several hundred highly shared, low-generation-probability nucleotide sequences were removed to address suspected cross-contamination and a sequencing artifact. A later analysis calculated a clonal expansion index for each public chain from normalized within-repertoire ranks of inferred template counts. A later analysis computed generation probabilities with a VDJ recombination model fitted to out-of-frame rearrangements, and checked the results against IGoR. Hypergeometric tests were used in a later analysis to score TCR-TCR, TCR-HLA and TCR-CMV co-occurrence, with a repertoire-size bias correction applied to the TCR pairs. In a later analysis, false discovery rates were estimated by permuting HLA or CMV assignments 20 times. A later analysis grouped co-occurring TCRs with DBSCAN, adding TCRdist sequence similarity when clustering within HLA-allele-positive subsets. Repertoires with fewer than 30,000 or more than 120,000 public chains were left out of co-occurrence clustering, as were a handful of repertoires with anomalous nucleotide sharing. This immuneACCESS table, as held by TCRdb, lists in-frame sequences with V and J called but not all clones. Of the missing ones, under half trace to an unresolved V gene in checked studies; the others have no known cause. The DNA gave D and trimming, while V, J and clone size come from that table. Here the sample has under 130,000 clones; roughly three quarters occur a single time. The ten largest make up roughly 4% of the sample.

Sequences were obtained from PBMCs. The source is a man aged 50 to 59 in good health and CMV-seropositive. Recombination connected TRBV2 to TRBJ2-1, with 8 middle bases fitting TRBD2. Read as DNA, the sequence is TGTGCCAGCAGTGAACGGAGCGGGAGTTCCAATGAGCAGTTCTTC. Its amino acids are CASSERSGSSNEQFF. Extended through the reference TRBV2 and TRBJ2-1 proteins, this CDR3 yields the full variable domain: EPEVTQTPSHQVTQMGQEVILRCVPISNHLYFYWYRQILGQKVEFLVSFYNNEISEKSEIFDDQFSVERPDGSNFTLKIRSTKLEDSAMYFCASSERSGSSNEQFFGPGTRLTVL.